This T cell receptor (beta chain) was identified during a study of T cells in Graves' hyperthyroidism and ophthalmopathy. Study details: The authors collected peripheral blood at initial diagnosis, before any treatment.

J lost 7 bases, V lost 5 bases, and 7 bases had no gene match. This CDR3 is 13 amino acids long. Germline V gene lookup returns CDR1 SGHKS and CDR2 YYEKEE (reference sequence). Amplification of TCR beta CDR3 regions used RNA as the template. A first-round RT-PCR of the TCR CDR3 used the HTBI primer set. TCRdb independently ran MiXCR on the multiplex PCR reads; one entry per CDR3 protein. The repertoire holds roughly 560,000 distinct CDR3 sequences, with about 14% as singletons. Study outcomes and limitations: Most thyroid clonotypes that were expanded above 0.001 also turned up in blood. It was a median about 6.5 months before onset that the model predicted ophthalmopathy.

Concerning this clonotype itself: Its specificity is not known.

The study included ophthalmopathy patients with Clinical Activity Score at least 3, NOSPECS grade at least 4 and duration under 3 months. V and J are TRBV5-5 and TRBJ1-1; TRBD1 agrees at 8 bases. This TCR came from a woman aged 40 to 50 with Graves' ophthalmopathy. The sequencing input was blood. CDR3 region: CASRVGTGGEAFF. Written as DNA, the CDR3 is TGTGCCAGCAGGGTGGGGACAGGAGGTGAAGCTTTCTTT.